Detailed here is one T cell receptor beta chain. The antigen remains undetermined. The sample comes from a study of T cell repertoires in cytomegalovirus infection. The study's findings and limits: The study found HLA-C-restricted CMV-specific TCR beta clonotypes dominating the ex vivo response.

Each CDR3 protein gets one entry after TCRdb re-called the reads with MiXCR. Of approximately 100,000 distinct CDR3 sequences listed, less than 55% are singletons. Per germline, CDR1 LNHNV and CDR2 YYDKDF (reference sequence). Trimming stripped 0 bases from V and 3 bases from J, with 12 bases between. The CDR3 totals 16 residues. The source material was CD8+ T cells from cultured PBMCs, sampled from culture after CMV antigen stimulation. V is TRBV15 and J is TRBJ2-1; D is ambiguous. This clonotype was sampled from a human donor in good health (CMV status not recorded). Some clones in this sample may be carry-over from other donors' samples. CDR3 loop: CATSRDPPDLYNEQFF. In DNA form, the CDR3 reads TGTGCCACCAGCAGAGATCCCCCGGACCTCTACAATGAGCAGTTCTTC.